This TCR beta chain originates from a study of blood T cells in healthy people across ages. Study results and caveats: TCR beta diversity, measured per million T cells, fell in a roughly linear way with age.

A note on this clonotype: Its antigen is undetermined.

The people who gave samples were healthy Caucasians from Russia, aged about 6 to 95. For the second PCR, which ran for roughly 7 to 11 cycles, a sample-barcoded 5' primer and a J-beta primer mix were used. Via MiXCR, TCRdb re-called the 5' RACE reads, giving one row per CDR3 protein. This table holds approximately 400,000 distinct CDR3 sequences, roughly half found once. Sequencing was done on a sample of blood. The sequence was obtained from a man in his 60s in good health.

CDR3 bases: TGTGCCAGCACTCCCGATGCCCGGTCCCAGTACTTC. Translation gives CASTPDARSQYF. The rearrangement links TRBV6-2 or TRBV6-3 to TRBJ2-5; D unresolved. Trimming stripped 7 bases from V and 9 bases from J, with 15 bases between. The CDR3 length is 12 residues. Germline assignment: CDR1 MNHEY and CDR2 SVGEGT.